This is a list of T cell receptor beta chains from one sample in a study of CD8 T cells in Susac syndrome. TCRdb re-called the immunoSEQ multiplex PCR reads through MiXCR, storing one row per CDR3 protein. The sample records 200,000 or so distinct CDR3 sequences, around 96% being singletons. Sequenced input: CD4+ T cells from PBMCs. These receptors all come from a human donor with multiple sclerosis. CDR3s include the opening cysteine and the closing phenylalanine or tryptophan. A D gene is named only where the DNA matches it firmly. The size of a clone is reported for some rows only, either as once, few or many, or as a class for expanded clones.

d_call j_call clone_size v_call cdr3_nt cdr3_aa
NA TRBJ2-7 once TRBV15 TGTGCCACCAGCCTGGCAGCTTGGTCGTACGAGCAGTACTTC CATSLAAWSYEQYF
TRBD1 TRBJ2-1 NA TRBV19 TGTGCCAGTAGCCCCAGGGGGTACAATGAGCAGTTCTTC CASSPRGYNEQFF
TRBD1 TRBJ2-1 NA TRBV2 TGTGCCAGCGGTTGGGACAGGGCGTCCTACAATGAGCAGTTCTTC CASGWDRASYNEQFF
NA TRBJ2-6 NA TRBV4-1 TGCGCCAGCAGGCGGACAGTTTTCGTCGCTGGGGCCAACGTCCTGACTTTC CASRRTVFVAGANVLTF
NA TRBJ1-1 NA TRBV14 TGTGCCAGCAGCCAAAATGGGGGTATGAACACTGAAGCTTTCTTT CASSQNGGMNTEAFF
NA TRBJ2-2 once TRBV4-2 TGTGCCAGCAGCCAAGAGAACCTCCCCGGGGAGCTGTTTTTT CASSQENLPGELFF
NA TRBJ2-3 NA TRBV18 TGTGCCAGCTCGGAGGGACAAGATACGCAGTATTTT CASSEGQDTQYF
NA TRBJ2-1 NA TRBV2 TGTGCCAGCAGTGGCGGCAGCGGAGCATACAATGAGCAGTTCTTC CASSGGSGAYNEQFF
NA TRBJ2-7 NA TRBV20-1 TGCAGTGCTAGAGAGGGGGGAGACAGGGACTACGAGCAGTACTTC CSAREGGDRDYEQYF
TRBD1 TRBJ1-5 NA TRBV10-3 TGTGCCATCAGTGAGAACGGGGACAGTAATCAGCCCCAGCATTTT CAISENGDSNQPQHF
NA TRBJ2-6 NA TRBV5-1 TGCGCCAGCAGCTTGGGTGGTGGGGCCAACGTCCTGACTTTC CASSLGGGANVLTF
NA TRBJ2-7 NA TRBV14 TGTGCCAGCAGCCAAGCGACCCCTCTACTCTACGAGCAGTACTTC CASSQATPLLYEQYF
TRBD1 TRBJ2-1 NA TRBV11-2 TGTGCCAGCAGCCAAAAGCAATCGGGACAGCACCACAATGAGCAGTTCTTC CASSQKQSGQHHNEQFF
TRBD2 TRBJ2-2 NA TRBV11-1 TGTGCCAGCAGCCAGCGGGAGCGCGGGGAGCTGTTTTTT CASSQRERGELFF
NA TRBJ2-2 NA TRBV24-1 TGTGCCACCGGAAAGACTAGTGCCGGGGAGCTGTTTTTT CATGKTSAGELFF
NA TRBJ2-1 NA TRBV20-1 TGCAGTGCCCAACCCGGGTGGTCCCCCAATGAGCAGTTCTTC CSAQPGWSPNEQFF
NA TRBJ2-1 NA TRBV30 TGTGCCTGGACTCGAGTCACCGTTGAGCAGTTCTTC CAWTRVTVEQFF
TRBD1 TRBJ1-2 NA TRBV4-2 TGTGCCAGCAACCCGGCTACGGACAGGGACGATGGCTACACCTTC CASNPATDRDDGYTF
NA TRBJ2-3 once TRBV7-6 TGTGCCAGCAGCTTACGCCCCTCGGTGGATACGCAGTATTTT CASSLRPSVDTQYF
TRBD2 TRBJ2-2 NA TRBV20-1 TGCAGTGCTATTAGCGGGCCCGCGAACACCGGGGAGCTGTTTTTT CSAISGPANTGELFF
NA TRBJ2-2 NA TRBV7-9 TGTGCCAGCAGCTTCGAACTGGCCGGGGAGCTGTTTTTT CASSFELAGELFF
NA TRBJ1-1 NA TRBV6-5 TGTGCCAGCAGTTACTCGTTAACAGTCCAGAAAGAAGCTTTCTTT CASSYSLTVQKEAFF
NA TRBJ1-2 NA TRBV11-2 TGTGCCAGCAGCTTAAGTATAGGTTATAACTATGGCTACACCTTC CASSLSIGYNYGYTF
NA TRBJ2-7 NA TRBV12-3/TRBV12-4 TGTGCCAGCAGTTTAATCGGCGGGACCTACGAGCAGTACTTC CASSLIGGTYEQYF
TRBD1 TRBJ2-7 NA TRBV2 TGTGCCAGCAGTCTCCAGACAGGGGGTCACGAGCAGTACTTC CASSLQTGGHEQYF
NA TRBJ1-1 NA TRBV12-3/TRBV12-4 TGTGCCAGCAGTCGGGGGACGGGCGAAGCTTTCTTT CASSRGTGEAFF
TRBD1 TRBJ2-7 NA TRBV7-2 TGTGCCAGCAGCTTCGATCCGCAGGGGGCTGTTTACGAGCAGTACTTC CASSFDPQGAVYEQYF
NA TRBJ1-1 NA TRBV20-1 TGCAGTGCCCACCGGACTGTGAACACTGAAGCTTTCTTT CSAHRTVNTEAFF
TRBD2 TRBJ2-7 NA TRBV15 TGTGCCACCAGCAAGGGACTAGCGGGAGGCTCCTACGAGCAGTACTTC CATSKGLAGGSYEQYF
TRBD1 TRBJ1-2 NA TRBV5-1 TGCGCCAGCAGCTCGGACAGGACGTTATATGGCTACACCTTC CASSSDRTLYGYTF
NA TRBJ2-5 NA TRBV15 TGTGCCACCAGCAGAGATAGGCCGGAGACCCAGTACTTC CATSRDRPETQYF
TRBD1 TRBJ2-5 NA TRBV18 TGTGCCAGCTCTCGACAGGGAGTAGATGAGACCCAGTACTTC CASSRQGVDETQYF
NA TRBJ1-5 once TRBV20-1 TGCAGTGCTATCCCGGATAGCAATCAGCCCCAGCATTTT CSAIPDSNQPQHF
NA TRBJ2-7 few TRBV6-1 TGTGCCAGTGGACTACCCAACTCCTACGAGCAGTACTTC CASGLPNSYEQYF
TRBD2 TRBJ2-3 NA TRBV29-1 TGCAGCGTGATACCGGGACTAGCGATACATACGCAGTATTTT CSVIPGLAIHTQYF
TRBD1 TRBJ1-1 NA TRBV29-1 TGCAGCGTTCCTCGTAACCGGGACAGTGAAGCTTTCTTT CSVPRNRDSEAFF
NA TRBJ2-3 NA TRBV2 TGTGCCAGCAGTGAATTCTCAGATACGCAGTATTTT CASSEFSDTQYF
NA TRBJ2-5 NA TRBV20-1 TGCAGTGCTAGTAGGGGGAGGCAAGAGACCCAGTACTTC CSASRGRQETQYF
NA TRBJ1-1 NA TRBV29-1 TGCAGCGTTGAGGGCCAGACGAACACTGAAGCTTTCTTT CSVEGQTNTEAFF
NA TRBJ2-7 NA TRBV20-1 TGCAGTGCTAATCGTGGGAGTTCCTACGAGCAGTACTTC CSANRGSSYEQYF
NA TRBJ2-7 once TRBV20-1 TGCAGTGCTAAAGACGGCGGCGGGTACGAGCAGTACTTC CSAKDGGGYEQYF
NA TRBJ2-5 NA TRBV20-1 TGCAGTGCTTCAATTTGGGGAGAGGCAGAGACCCAGTACTTC CSASIWGEAETQYF
NA TRBJ1-1 NA TRBV5-1 TGCGCCAGCAGCTTGGATCCAGGGAACACTGAAGCTTTCTTT CASSLDPGNTEAFF
TRBD2 TRBJ2-5 NA TRBV20-1 TGCAGTGCTGGAGCGGGGGGGCCGGCAGTCCTCCAGTACTTC CSAGAGGPAVLQYF
NA TRBJ1-1 once TRBV29-1 TGCAGCGTTGTAACCCACACTGAAGCTTTCTTT CSVVTHTEAFF
NA TRBJ2-7 NA TRBV6-1 TGTGCCAGCAGAAAGGGGGGTTCCAACGAGCAGTACTTC CASRKGGSNEQYF
NA TRBJ2-1 NA TRBV30 TGTGCCTGGGAGATGGGGACTCCCCCCAATGAGCAGTTCTTC CAWEMGTPPNEQFF
NA TRBJ2-5 NA TRBV7-2 TGTGCCAGCAGCGCCCAGGTGGCCCAGTACTTC CASSAQVAQYF
NA TRBJ2-7 NA TRBV20-1 TGCAGTGCCAGGCAGACAGGGAGGACCTACGAGCAGTACTTC CSARQTGRTYEQYF
NA TRBJ2-7 few TRBV3-1 TGTGCCAGCAGCCAAGGGTCCGTCACCTACGAGCAGTACTTC CASSQGSVTYEQYF
NA TRBJ2-7 NA TRBV30 TGTGCCTGGAGTGCCCCCGGGACAACGGCAGGGCAGTACTTC CAWSAPGTTAGQYF
NA TRBJ2-2 once TRBV3-1 TGTGCCAGCAGCCAAGTGTCAGCGTCCGGGGAGCTGTTTTTT CASSQVSASGELFF
NA TRBJ2-5 NA TRBV29-1 TGCAGCGTTGCCGGAGAGGGAGAGACCCAGTACTTC CSVAGEGETQYF